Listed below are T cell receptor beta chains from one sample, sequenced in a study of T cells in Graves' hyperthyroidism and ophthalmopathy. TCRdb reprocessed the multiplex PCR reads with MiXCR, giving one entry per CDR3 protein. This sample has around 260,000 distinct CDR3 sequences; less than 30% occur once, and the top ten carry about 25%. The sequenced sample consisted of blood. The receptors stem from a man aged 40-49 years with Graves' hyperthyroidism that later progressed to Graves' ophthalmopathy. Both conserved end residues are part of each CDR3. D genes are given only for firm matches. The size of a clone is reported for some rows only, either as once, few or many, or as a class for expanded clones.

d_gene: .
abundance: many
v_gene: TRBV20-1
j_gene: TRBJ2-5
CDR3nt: TGCAGTGCTTCGAGCGGGGAGACCCAGTACTTC
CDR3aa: CSASSGETQYF

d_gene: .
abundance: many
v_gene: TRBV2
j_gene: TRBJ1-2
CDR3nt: TGTGCCAGCAGATGGGACGGACCTAACTATGGCTACACCTTC
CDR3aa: CASRWDGPNYGYTF

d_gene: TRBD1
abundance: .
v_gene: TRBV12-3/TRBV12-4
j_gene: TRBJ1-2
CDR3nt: TGTGCCAGCAGTCAAGACAGGGGGGATGGCTACACCTTC
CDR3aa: CASSQDRGDGYTF

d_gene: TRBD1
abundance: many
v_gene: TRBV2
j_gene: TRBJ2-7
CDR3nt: TGTGCCAGCAGTGGGGGGACAGGGACCTACGAGCAGTACTTC
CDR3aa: CASSGGTGTYEQYF

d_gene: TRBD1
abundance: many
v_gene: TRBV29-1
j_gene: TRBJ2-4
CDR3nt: TGCAGCGTTCTTAGGGACAGAGGGAACATTCAGTACTTC
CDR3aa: CSVLRDRGNIQYF

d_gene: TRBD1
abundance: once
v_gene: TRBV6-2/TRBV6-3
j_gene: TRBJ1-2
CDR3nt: TGTGCCAGCCGCAACTTTGGACAGGGGAGCCCTGGCTACACCTTC
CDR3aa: CASRNFGQGSPGYTF

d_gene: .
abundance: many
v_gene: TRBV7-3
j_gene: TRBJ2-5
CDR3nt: TGTGCCAGCAGCTCGGTGGAAGGAGAGACCCAGTACTTC
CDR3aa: CASSSVEGETQYF

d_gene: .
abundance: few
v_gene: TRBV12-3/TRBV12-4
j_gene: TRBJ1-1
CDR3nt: TGTGCCAGCAGTTTAATCGTCGGCACTGAAGCTTTCTTT
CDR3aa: CASSLIVGTEAFF

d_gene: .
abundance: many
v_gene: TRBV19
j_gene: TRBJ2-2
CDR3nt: TGTGCCAGTAGTACACACACTAGGGCCGGGGAGCTGTTTTTT
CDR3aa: CASSTHTRAGELFF

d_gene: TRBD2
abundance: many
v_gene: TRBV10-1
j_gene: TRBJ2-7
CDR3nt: TGCGCCAGCAGTGCGACTAGCGGGGGACCGTACGAGCAGTACTTC
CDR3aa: CASSATSGGPYEQYF

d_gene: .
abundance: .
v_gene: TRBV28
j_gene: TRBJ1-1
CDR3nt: TGTGCCAGCAGGTCAGGGAGCGTGAACACTGAAGCTTTCTTT
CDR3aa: CASRSGSVNTEAFF

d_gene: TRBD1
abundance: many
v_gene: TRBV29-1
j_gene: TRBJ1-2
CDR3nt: TGCAGCGTTCAAGGGGGCGCATACTATGGCTACACCTTC
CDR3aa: CSVQGGAYYGYTF

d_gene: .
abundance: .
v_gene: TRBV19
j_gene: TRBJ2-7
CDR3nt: TGTGCCAGTAGTATTGGGATGGTCCACGAGCAGTACTTC
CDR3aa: CASSIGMVHEQYF

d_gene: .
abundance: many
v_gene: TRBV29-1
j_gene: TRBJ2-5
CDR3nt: TGCAGCGGTCAACAGGGTGGGACCCAGTACTTC
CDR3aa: CSGQQGGTQYF

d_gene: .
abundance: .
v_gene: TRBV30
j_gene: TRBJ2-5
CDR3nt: TGTGCCTGGCTGGACAGCGCAAAAGAGACCCAGTACTTC
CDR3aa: CAWLDSAKETQYF

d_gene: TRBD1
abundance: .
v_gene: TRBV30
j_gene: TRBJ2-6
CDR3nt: TGTGCCTGGAGTGCCCCCCGGACGGATACAGGGGTGTCTGGGGCCAACGTCCTGACTTTC
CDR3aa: CAWSAPRTDTGVSGANVLTF

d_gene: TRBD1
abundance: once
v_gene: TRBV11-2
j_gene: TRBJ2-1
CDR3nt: TGTGCCAGCAGTATGACAGGGGGCACTGAGCAGTTCTTC
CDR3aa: CASSMTGGTEQFF

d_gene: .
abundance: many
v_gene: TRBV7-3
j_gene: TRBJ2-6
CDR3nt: TGTGCCAGCAGCCCACAGATTTCTGGGGCCAACGTCCTGACTTTC
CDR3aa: CASSPQISGANVLTF

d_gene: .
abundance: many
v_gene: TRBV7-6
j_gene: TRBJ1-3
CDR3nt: TGTGCCAGCAGCCAATTCGGGGGAAACACCATATATTTT
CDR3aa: CASSQFGGNTIYF

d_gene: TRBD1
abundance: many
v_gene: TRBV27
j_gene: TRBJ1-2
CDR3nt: TGTGCCACCAGAGAGGGACAGGGGGTTTCTTTCTATGGCTACACCTTC
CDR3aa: CATREGQGVSFYGYTF

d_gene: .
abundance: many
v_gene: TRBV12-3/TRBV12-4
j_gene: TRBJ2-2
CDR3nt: TGTGCCAGCAGTTTTGGTCCGTCCCTGGGGGAGCTGTTTTTT
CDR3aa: CASSFGPSLGELFF

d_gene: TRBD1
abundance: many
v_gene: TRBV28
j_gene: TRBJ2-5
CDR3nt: TGTGCCAGCAGCCCTCCCTTGACAGGGTACGAGACCCAGTACTTC
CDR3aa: CASSPPLTGYETQYF

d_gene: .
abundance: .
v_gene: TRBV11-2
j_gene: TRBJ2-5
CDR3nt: TGTGCCAGCAGCTTAATCTACCAAGAGACCCAGTACTTC
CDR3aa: CASSLIYQETQYF